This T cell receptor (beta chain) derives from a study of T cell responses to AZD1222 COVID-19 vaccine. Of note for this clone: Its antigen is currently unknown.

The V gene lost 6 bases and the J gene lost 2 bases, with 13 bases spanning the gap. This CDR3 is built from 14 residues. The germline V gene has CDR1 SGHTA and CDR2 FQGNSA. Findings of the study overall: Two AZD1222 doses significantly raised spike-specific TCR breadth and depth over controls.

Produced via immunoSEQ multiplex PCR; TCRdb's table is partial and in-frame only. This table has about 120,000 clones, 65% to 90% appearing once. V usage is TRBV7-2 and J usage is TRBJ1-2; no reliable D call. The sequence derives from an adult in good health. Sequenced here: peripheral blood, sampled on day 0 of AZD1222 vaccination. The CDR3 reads CASSSTLFNYGYTF. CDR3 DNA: TGTGCCAGCAGTTCGACCCTTTTCAACTATGGCTACACCTTC.